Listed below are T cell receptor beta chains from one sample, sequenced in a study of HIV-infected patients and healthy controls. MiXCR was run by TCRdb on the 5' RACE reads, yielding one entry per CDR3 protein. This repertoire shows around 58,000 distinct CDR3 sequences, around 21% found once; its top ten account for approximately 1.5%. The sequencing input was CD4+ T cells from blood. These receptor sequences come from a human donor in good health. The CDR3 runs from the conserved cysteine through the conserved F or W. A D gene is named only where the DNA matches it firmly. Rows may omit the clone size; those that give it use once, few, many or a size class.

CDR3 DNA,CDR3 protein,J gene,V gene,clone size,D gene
TGTGCCAGCAGCCCCAACCCCCGACAGGTCTCTGGAAACACCATATATTTT,CASSPNPRQVSGNTIYF,TRBJ1-3,TRBV11-2,few,.
TGTGCCAGCAGCGTTGGTATGACTAATGAAAAACTGTTTTTT,CASSVGMTNEKLFF,TRBJ1-4,TRBV9,.,.
TGTGCCAGCAGTCTGGGACAGCTCCTGAACACTGAAGCTTTCTTT,CASSLGQLLNTEAFF,TRBJ1-1,TRBV28,few,TRBD1
TGCAGTGCTAGAGAGTTTGAGGGACAGGTGGGAAAACTGTTTTTT,CSAREFEGQVGKLFF,TRBJ1-4,TRBV20-1,few,TRBD1
TGTGCCAGCAGTTTAGGCGGGAGTGGGACAGATACGCAGTATTTT,CASSLGGSGTDTQYF,TRBJ2-3,TRBV12-3/TRBV12-4,.,TRBD2
TGTGCCAGCAGAAAACTAGTCGGGGAGACCCAGTACTTC,CASRKLVGETQYF,TRBJ2-5,TRBV7-2,few,.
TGCAGCGTTGAAACAATACATGGCACTGAAGCTTTCTTT,CSVETIHGTEAFF,TRBJ1-1,TRBV29-1,many,.
TGTGCCAGCAGGGCCAACCTAGGGGACACTGAAGCTTTCTTT,CASRANLGDTEAFF,TRBJ1-1,TRBV6-5,many,.
TGTGCCAGCAGCAAGGGACTGGACTATGGCTACACCTTC,CASSKGLDYGYTF,TRBJ1-2,TRBV9,few,.
TGTGCCAGTAGTAGAAGCGGGGGCCGAGAAGAGACCCAGTACTTC,CASSRSGGREETQYF,TRBJ2-5,TRBV19,.,TRBD2
TGCAGTGCTTTAATCCCCGGGAGCCCGCAGTTCTTC,CSALIPGSPQFF,TRBJ2-1,TRBV20-1,many,.
TGTGCCACCAGTGATTTACAGGGAAACTCCTACAATGAGCAGTTCTTC,CATSDLQGNSYNEQFF,TRBJ2-1,TRBV24-1,few,.
TGCAGCGTTGAATCGGGTGGTCAGCCCCAGCATTTT,CSVESGGQPQHF,TRBJ1-5,TRBV29-1,few,.
TGCGCCAGCAGCCAAGACGTGGCGGCTAGCGGGAGTACGCAGTATTTT,CASSQDVAASGSTQYF,TRBJ2-3,TRBV4-1,.,TRBD2
TGTGCCAGCAGTCATGGGACAGGGAAAGGCTCCTACGAGCAGTACTTC,CASSHGTGKGSYEQYF,TRBJ2-7,TRBV2,.,TRBD1
TGCAGTATAAAGCCGGGGGCGACTAATGAAAAACTGTTTTTT,CSIKPGATNEKLFF,TRBJ1-4,TRBV20-1,many,.
TGCAGCGTTGAAACTGGGAGCGGTAACTATGGCTACACCTTC,CSVETGSGNYGYTF,TRBJ1-2,TRBV29-1,few,.
TGTGCCAGCAGTTATCGTAACAGGGAGGGCACTGAAGCTTTCTTT,CASSYRNREGTEAFF,TRBJ1-1,TRBV6-2/TRBV6-3,few,.
TGCAGCGTCCAAAGGTCCCTCGGGACAAACTACGAGCAGTACTTC,CSVQRSLGTNYEQYF,TRBJ2-7,TRBV29-1,few,.
TGCAGCGTTGAGGGCTCTGGAAACACCATATATTTT,CSVEGSGNTIYF,TRBJ1-3,TRBV29-1,many,.
TGTGCCACCAGCAGAGGTGGTGGGGGGGCGATGAATTCACCCCTCCACTTT,CATSRGGGGAMNSPLHF,TRBJ1-6,TRBV15,many,.
TGTGCCAGCAGCCCCCAGCCCACTCAGAACACTGAAGCTTTCTTT,CASSPQPTQNTEAFF,TRBJ1-1,TRBV7-9,many,.
TGTGCCAGCAGCTGGGGACAGGGCTCTGGAAACACCATATATTTT,CASSWGQGSGNTIYF,TRBJ1-3,TRBV7-9,few,TRBD1
TGCAGTGCTAGCCAGCGGGGTAACAATGAGCAGTTCTTC,CSASQRGNNEQFF,TRBJ2-1,TRBV20-1,few,TRBD2
TGCGCCAGCAGGCGTACAGGGGGCCCGGCGAACACCGGGGAGCTGTTTTTT,CASRRTGGPANTGELFF,TRBJ2-2,TRBV5-1,.,TRBD1
TGTGCCAGCAGTCCCCAACTCCAAGAGACCCAGTACTTC,CASSPQLQETQYF,TRBJ2-5,TRBV14,many,.
TGTGCCACGAGGGGCCCGAGCTCCTACAATGAGCAGTTCTTC,CATRGPSSYNEQFF,TRBJ2-1,TRBV2,many,.
TGCAGCGCCCCCCGTGGGGGCGCCGGGACTGAAGCTTTCTTT,CSAPRGGAGTEAFF,TRBJ1-1,TRBV29-1,many,.